These 20 T cell receptor beta chains came from one sample sequenced in a study of T cells in localized non-small cell lung cancer. Data came from immunoSEQ multiplex PCR; TCRdb stores just in-frame clones and leaves some out. The top ten hold roughly 1.4% of the sample, which has about 74,000 clones, about four fifths seen once. The sequenced sample was peripheral blood, obtained before any cancer treatment. The receptors derive from a female donor older than 55 with stage I lung adenocarcinoma.

This sequence joins TRBV7-9 and TRBJ1-2, with D perhaps TRBD1 (6 bases). The germline V and J ends were trimmed by 5 bases and 3 bases, with 10 bases remaining between them. The germline CDR1 and CDR2 sequences are SEHNR and FQNEAQ (reference sequence). This CDR3 region has 13 residues. The CDR3 DNA follows: TGTGCCAGCAGCCATTGGACAGACTATGGCTACACCTTC. Translated, it gives CASSHWTDYGYTF.

The chain carries TRBV7-6 and TRBJ2-7, with 8 bases identical to TRBD1. Germline values: CDR1 SGHVS, CDR2 FNYEAQ. The CDR3 sequence is 14 residues long. V was clipped by 1 base and J by 3 bases; unmatched bases: 2. The CDR3 sequence: CASSLGTGRYEQYF. The DNA for the CDR3 is TGTGCCAGCAGCTTAGGGACAGGGCGCTACGAGCAGTACTTC.

This clone was counted a single time. The genes are TRBV19 and TRBJ2-1; 11 nucleotides agree with TRBD2. Germline-derived CDR1 and CDR2 are LNHDA and SQIVND (reference sequence). Unmatched junction bases numbered 5, after V lost 0 bases and J lost 4 bases. There are 17 residues in the CDR3. The DNA of the CDR3 is TGTGCCAGTAGTATAGATAACGTAGCGGGGGGGTACAATGAGCAGTTCTTC. The encoded protein is CASSIDNVAGGYNEQFF.

V usage is TRBV2 and J usage is TRBJ2-4; no clear D gene. This CDR3 comprises 12 residues. Trimming left V 8 bases short and J 8 bases short, with 13 bases between. CDR1 and CDR2 from the germline V gene are SNHLY and FYNNEI. The CDR3 loop reads CASCVPPDIQYF. The CDR3 DNA reads as TGTGCCAGCTGTGTGCCCCCTGACATTCAGTACTTC.

This rearrangement joins TRBV7-3 to TRBJ1-1; D unresolved. Germline loops: CDR1 SGHTA, CDR2 FQGTGA. The CDR3 loop spans 13 amino acids. Trimming left V 1 base short and J 1 base short, with 4 bases between. CDR3 nucleotide sequence: TGTGCCAGCAGCTTAATGGGGAACACTGAAGCTTTCTTT. Translation gives CASSLMGNTEAFF.

The chain joins TRBV7-6 to TRBJ2-3; D gene unclear. Trimming took off 6 bases at V and 3 bases at J, with 10 bases between the two ends. Per the germline V gene, CDR1 is SGHVS and CDR2 is FNYEAQ. The CDR3 has 13 amino acids. CDR3 residues: CASSRDPTDTQYF. The CDR3 DNA reads TGTGCCAGCAGTAGAGACCCGACAGATACGCAGTATTTT.

Only one count was recorded for this clone. The V gene is TRBV5-4, the J gene TRBJ2-7; 10 bases are a match to TRBD2. This CDR3 is 15 amino acids long. The ends lost 0 bases at V and 5 bases at J; junction bases unmatched: 5. CDR1 SGHNT and CDR2 YYREEE come from the germline V gene (reference sequence). DNA for the CDR3: TGTGCCAGCAGCTTGGTTCCTAGCGGGAGCCACGAGCAGTACTTC. Translated, it gives CASSLVPSGSHEQYF.

As to this clone: Other DNA sequences in the same sample also yield this CDR3. CDR3: CASRGGGTDTQYF. Here the CDR3 DNA reads TGTGCCAGTCGCGGGGGCGGCACAGATACGCAGTATTTT. V gene TRBV6-5 combines with J gene TRBJ2-3; maybe TRBD2 (7 bases). This CDR3 spans 13 amino acids. Germline values: CDR1 MNHEY, CDR2 SVGAGI. V lost 9 bases and J 1 base, leaving 11 bases between the germline ends.

In its sample, this clone was seen a few times. The chain recombines TRBV11-2 with TRBJ1-1; D is uncertain. Trimming removed 4 bases at V and 2 bases at J, with 11 bases between. This CDR3 is 14 amino acids long. Germline loops: CDR1 SGHAT, CDR2 FQNNGV. This chain's CDR3 is CASSSDSRNTEAFF. CDR3 coding DNA: TGTGCCAGCAGCTCAGACTCCAGAAACACTGAAGCTTTCTTT.

The genes are TRBV28 and TRBJ1-5; D is ambiguous. Germline-derived CDR1 and CDR2 are MDHEN and SYDVKM. The CDR3 sequence is 11 residues long. V was clipped by 6 bases and J by 4 bases, with 4 bases between them. Here the CDR3 reads CASSGNQPQHF. CDR3 nucleotide sequence: TGTGCCAGCAGCGGAAATCAGCCCCAGCATTTT.

The chain links TRBV6-1 to TRBJ1-2; D is undetermined. CDR3 length: 14 residues. Germline assignment: CDR1 MNHNS and CDR2 SASEGT. Trimming took off 6 bases at V and 7 bases at J, with 18 bases between the two ends. CDR3 nucleotide sequence: TGTGCCAGCAGGGAATACCGGGAGACCGCTGGCTACACCTTC. This codes for CASREYRETAGYTF.

J is TRBJ2-2 and V is TRBV7-2; D is possibly TRBD2 (6 bases). The CDR3 consists of 14 residues. CDR1 is SGHTA, CDR2 FQGNSA, per germline. V shed 6 bases and J shed 2 bases, with 10 bases lying between them. As DNA, the CDR3 is TGTGCCAGCAGGTGGGGGGAAAACACCGGGGAGCTGTTTTTT. Amino acid sequence: CASRWGENTGELFF.

Points on this clone: One junction end disagrees with the germline gene, perhaps due to a read error. CDR3 in DNA: TGTGCCAGCAGTGTTGGTATATCACCAGCCCAAAACATTCAGTACTTC. It codes for CASSVGISPAQNIQYF. The chain recombines TRBV2 with TRBJ2-4; D not certain. The CDR3 consists of 16 residues. Germline V gene sequence: CDR1 SNHLY, CDR2 FYNNEI.

The V gene is TRBV6-6, the J gene TRBJ1-4; D possibly corresponds to TRBD1 (6 bases). Germline V gene lookup returns CDR1 MNHNY and CDR2 SVGAGI (reference sequence). V lost 6 bases and J lost 7, with 21 bases in between. This CDR3 has 16 amino acids. This CDR3 reads CASSPGSGARPEKLFF. CDR3 nucleotides: TGTGCCAGCAGCCCCGGGTCGGGGGCTCGTCCTGAAAAACTGTTTTTT.

V usage is TRBV6-1 and J usage is TRBJ1-1, with D perhaps matching TRBD1 (5 bases). The CDR3 is 11 amino acids. The V gene's germline CDR1 is MNHNS and CDR2 SASEGT. The germline V and J ends were trimmed by 6 bases and 10 bases, with 12 bases remaining between them. The CDR3 DNA reads TGTGCCAGCAGGAGCGGGGCCGGAGCTTTCTTT. Translated: CASRSGAGAFF.

V gene TRBV6-1 combines with J gene TRBJ2-3; TRBD1 might be the D (5 bases). V shed 3 bases and J shed 2 bases, with 9 bases lying between them. CDR1 and CDR2 from the germline V gene are MNHNS and SASEGT. The length of the CDR3 is 14 residues. The CDR3 coding sequence is TGTGCCAGCAGTGAGACAGCCGACACAGATACGCAGTATTTT. Protein product: CASSETADTDTQYF.

V gene TRBV11-3 combines with J gene TRBJ2-2, with a possible D match to TRBD2 (6 bases). V shed 3 bases and J shed 3 bases, with 11 bases lying between them. CDR1 SGHNT and CDR2 YENEEA come from the germline V gene. CDR3 length: 15 residues. The CDR3 DNA follows: TGTGCCAGCAGCTTTTCGGGGGAAGACACCGGGGAGCTGTTTTTT. It encodes CASSFSGEDTGELFF.

The V call is TRBV7-9, the J call TRBJ2-3, with D unresolved. This CDR3 contains 12 residues. V was shortened by 5 bases and J by 6 bases, with 9 bases between the two germline ends. Germline lookup yields CDR1 SEHNR and CDR2 FQNEAQ (reference sequence). In nucleotides, the CDR3 is TGTGCCAGCAGCGAGATGAGCGATACGCAGTATTTT. Amino acid sequence: CASSEMSDTQYF.

This clone was recorded only once. The V gene is TRBV4-1, the J gene TRBJ2-7; D is undetermined. This CDR3 comprises 13 residues. Looked up from germline, CDR1 is MGHRA and CDR2 is YSYEKL. V lost 1 base to trimming and J lost 4 bases, with 8 bases between them. CDR3: CASSQAHGYEQYF. For the CDR3, the DNA is TGCGCCAGCAGCCAAGCGCATGGATACGAGCAGTACTTC.

This clone showed up just once. The chain combines TRBV6-1 with TRBJ1-5; weak D call: TRBD1 (5 bases). Deletions cut 4 bases from V and 2 bases from J, with 15 bases between. The CDR3 covers 16 residues. Germline lookup yields CDR1 MNHNS and CDR2 SASEGT. The CDR3 protein is CASSGRQWGGNQPQHF. The CDR3 nucleotides are TGTGCCAGCAGTGGCCGACAATGGGGCGGCAATCAGCCCCAGCATTTT.